This T cell receptor beta chain comes out of a study of cytomegalovirus exposure and HLA in healthy donors. The PCR employed 60 Vbeta primers together with 13 Jbeta primers. Profiling relied on immunoSEQ multiplex PCR, and the TCRdb table lists in-frame clones only, not all of them. The table includes nearly 200,000 clones, roughly 80% detected once. About this clone itself: The target antigen is unknown.

Germline CDR1 MNHNY, CDR2 SVGAGI (reference sequence). V was pared by 6 bases and J by 2 bases, with 4 bases of the junction left unmatched. CDR3 length equals 15 residues. Though probably carrying unrecorded immune exposures, donors were nominally healthy at sampling. Study-wide points: According to an earlier analysis, most TCR beta V segments yielded productive rearrangements about 90% or about 30% of the time. 87-base-pair reads could not separate some V segments, including TRBV6-2 and TRBV6-3.

The sequence derives from a woman aged 30 to 39 in good health and CMV-seropositive. J is TRBJ2-1 and V is TRBV6-6; the match to TRBD2 covers 10 bases. The sequenced material came from PBMCs. In DNA, the CDR3 is TGTGCCAGCAGAACAACTAGCGGGACCTACAATGAGCAGTTCTTC. Protein: CASRTTSGTYNEQFF.